This TCR beta chain was retrieved from a study of blood T cell repertoires in COVID-19. Profiling relied on immunoSEQ multiplex PCR, and the TCRdb table lists in-frame clones only, not all of them. Of roughly 78,000 clones listed, more than 75% are singletons. Germline CDR1 SGHTA, CDR2 FQGNSA. V lost 0 bases to trimming and J lost 4 bases, with 7 bases between them. This CDR3 has 13 amino acids. This receptor was obtained from a woman between 55 and 75 years old with acute or convalescent COVID-19. Sample: peripheral blood. The chain joins TRBV7-2 to TRBJ2-7; maybe TRBD1 (5 bases). CDR3 in DNA: TGTGCCAGCAGCTTAGCGCAGGGATACGAGCAGTACTTC. It is translated as CASSLAQGYEQYF.